One sample yielded the 25 T cell receptor beta chains listed below, sequenced in a study of blood T cell repertoires in COVID-19. The method was immunoSEQ multiplex PCR; TCRdb's version includes in-frame clones alone and lacks a portion of them. The repertoire includes some 200,000 clones, roughly 79% of them detected once, and around 12% sits in the top ten. Material: peripheral blood. The source is a woman older than 75 with COVID-19, enrolled during active disease.

The CDR3 here is CASSEFRVNQPQHF. The CDR3 coding sequence is TGTGCCAGCAGTGAGTTCAGGGTCAATCAGCCCCAGCATTTT. The gene calls are TRBV2 and TRBJ1-5; D might be TRBD1 (5 bases). Germline-derived CDR1 and CDR2 are SNHLY and FYNNEI. This CDR3 is 14 amino acids long. V was trimmed by 3 bases and J by 3 bases, leaving 9 bases between them.

V is TRBV4-2 and J is TRBJ2-3, with D possibly being TRBD2 (6 bases). The ends were cut back, 0 bases at V and 2 bases at J, with 15 bases in the middle. The CDR3 covers 17 residues. CDR1 is LGHNA, CDR2 YNFKEQ, per germline. DNA for the CDR3: TGTGCCAGCAGCCAAGACCCGTCTCGGACTACCACAGATACGCAGTATTTT. Its translation is CASSQDPSRTTTDTQYF.

The sample holds one count of this clone. The genes are TRBV4-3 and TRBJ2-7, with a tentative D call TRBD2 (5 bases). This CDR3 is 14 amino acids long. The V gene's germline CDR1 is LGHNA and CDR2 YSLEER. The V end lost 1 base, the J end lost 4 bases, and 11 bases lay between the germline ends. This CDR3 is CASSQVWGVYEQYF. As DNA, the CDR3 is TGCGCCAGCAGCCAAGTCTGGGGAGTTTACGAGCAGTACTTC.

J is TRBJ2-7 and V is TRBV5-4; TRBD1 is a possible D gene (6 bases). V was trimmed by 4 bases and J by 7 bases, leaving 12 bases between them. Germline CDR1 is SGHNT and CDR2 is YYREEE (reference sequence). The length of the CDR3 is 12 residues. CDR3 coding DNA: TGTGCCAGCAGCCGGGGACAACGAGAGCAGTACTTC. It encodes CASSRGQREQYF.

V is TRBV3-1 (or the pseudogene TRBV3-2) and J is TRBJ1-2; 7 nucleotides align to TRBD1. The trim removed 1 base at V and 3 bases at J, leaving 5 bases unmatched. Germline CDR1 reads LGHDT; CDR2 reads YNNKEL (reference sequence). The CDR3 length is 15 residues. This CDR3 is CASSQVTGKDYGYTF. The CDR3 coding sequence is TGTGCCAGCAGCCAAGTGACAGGGAAGGACTATGGCTACACCTTC.

V gene TRBV21-1 combines with J gene TRBJ1-1; the table's D call, TRBD1, was not checked against the DNA. TRBV21-1 is tagged as a pseudogene. This CDR3 comprises 15 residues. The DNA of the CDR3 is TGTGCCAGCAGCGAAAGGCAGGGGGCTAACACTGAAGCTTTCTTT. This codes for CASSERQGANTEAFF.

The genes are TRBV7-9 and TRBJ2-3, with TRBD2 matching over 10 bases. The CDR3 runs to 15 residues. The V segment lost 3 bases and the J segment 5 bases; nucleotides outside the gene matches: 5. CDR1 is SEHNR, CDR2 FQNEAQ, per germline (reference sequence). The chain's CDR3 is CASSFPSGGGDTQYF. CDR3 DNA: TGTGCCAGCAGCTTCCCTAGCGGGGGAGGAGATACGCAGTATTTT. The variable domain in full, completed from reference TRBV7-9 and TRBJ2-3, reads DTGVSQNPRHKITKRGQNVTFRCDPISEHNRLYWYRQTLGQGPEFLTYFQNEAQLEKSRLLSDRFSAERPKGSFSTLEIQRTEQGDSAMYLCASSFPSGGGDTQYFGPGTRLTVL.

The sample holds one count of this clone. This chain uses TRBV2 with TRBJ1-1; D not resolved. The CDR3 extends over 13 amino acids. Looked up from germline, CDR1 is SNHLY and CDR2 is FYNNEI. V lost 7 bases and J lost 0, with 9 bases in between. The CDR3 here is CASIVGMNTEAFF. The CDR3 nucleotides read TGTGCCAGCATCGTCGGGATGAACACTGAAGCTTTCTTT.

This chain joins TRBV7-9 and TRBJ2-7; D gene uncertain. The CDR3 runs to 13 residues. In germline, CDR1 is SEHNR, CDR2 FQNEAQ (reference sequence). V lost 0 bases and J lost 2, with 5 bases in between. CDR3 sequence: CASSLAATYEQYF. In DNA form, the CDR3 reads TGTGCCAGCAGCTTAGCAGCTACCTACGAGCAGTACTTC.

The V and J genes are TRBV9 and TRBJ1-4; no firm D call. The germline gives CDR1 SGDLS, CDR2 YYNGEE. V shed 3 bases and J shed 8 bases, with 14 bases lying between them. The length of the CDR3 is 14 residues. The CDR3 loop reads CASSDRETEEKLFF. CDR3 nucleotides: TGTGCCAGCAGCGACCGGGAGACGGAGGAAAAACTGTTTTTT.

CDR3 nucleotides: TGTGCCAGCAGGACCGGGACAGGGAATGGCTACACCTTC. This codes for CASRTGTGNGYTF. The rearrangement uses TRBV11-3 and TRBJ1-2, with 9 bases aligning to TRBD1. The CDR3 has 13 amino acids. From germline, CDR1 is SGHNT and CDR2 YENEEA. V lost 6 bases and J lost 6; bases outside the gene matches: 5.

This chain connects TRBV6-6 to TRBJ1-4; TRBD1 aligns across 8 bases. Germline-derived CDR1 and CDR2 are MNHNY and SVGAGI (reference sequence). The CDR3 loop spans 14 amino acids. The junction had 7 bases not matched to a gene; V was cut back by 5 bases and J by 8 bases. CDR3 protein: CASSTDRAREKLFF. In DNA form, the CDR3 reads TGTGCCAGCAGTACGGACAGGGCCAGGGAAAAACTGTTTTTT.

This clone was seen once. The rearrangement joins TRBV5-4 to TRBJ2-3; D remains ambiguous. In germline, CDR1 is SGHNT, CDR2 YYREEE (reference sequence). Trimming cost V 5 bases and J 0 bases, with 19 bases left between them. The CDR3 totals 17 residues. CDR3 loop: CASRPPSERLSTDTQYF. CDR3 in DNA: TGTGCCAGCAGACCCCCGAGTGAGCGCCTTAGCACAGATACGCAGTATTTT.

This clone has only one observation. The chain joins TRBV21-1 to TRBJ1-6. TRBV21-1 is listed as a pseudogene. The CDR3 runs 15 residues. The CDR3 bases are TGTGCCAGCAGCAAAGTTCAGTACAGAGGGTCACCCCTCCACTTT. Its protein product is CASSKVQYRGSPLHF.

J is TRBJ2-3 and V is TRBV28; the D is unclear. V lost 5 bases and J lost 0, with 9 bases in between. The CDR3 has 14 amino acids. Germline V gives CDR1 MDHEN, CDR2 SYDVKM. CDR3 loop: CASSTAASTDTQYF. In nucleotides, the CDR3 is TGTGCCAGCAGTACGGCGGCTAGCACAGATACGCAGTATTTT.

This sequence joins TRBV19 and TRBJ2-4, with D perhaps matching TRBD1 (6 bases). The V end lost 4 bases, the J end lost 0 bases, and 13 bases lay between the germline ends. Germline CDR1 and CDR2: LNHDA and SQIVND (reference sequence). The CDR3 covers 16 residues. The CDR3 nucleotides are TGTGCCAGTAGTAAGGAGGACAGTCTAGCCAAAAACATTCAGTACTTC. Protein: CASSKEDSLAKNIQYF.

The chain couples TRBV4-2 to TRBJ1-1; 10 bases are shared with TRBD1. Germline V gene sequence: CDR1 LGHNA, CDR2 YNFKEQ. This CDR3 has 17 amino acids. The junction had 12 bases not matched to a gene; V was cut back by 1 base and J by 7 bases. The CDR3 protein is CASSQGYGQGGANEAFF. The CDR3 coding sequence is TGTGCCAGCAGCCAAGGATACGGACAGGGGGGAGCTAATGAAGCTTTCTTT.

This clone showed up many times. The chain joins TRBV7-8 to TRBJ1-6, with 7 bases identical to TRBD1. V gave up 5 bases and J gave up 4 bases; unmatched junction bases: 2. The CDR3 extends over 14 amino acids. Per germline, CDR1 SGHVS and CDR2 FQNEAQ. The CDR3, as DNA: TGTGCCAGCAGCACGACAGGGTATAATTCACCCCTCCACTTT. Amino acids: CASSTTGYNSPLHF. Looking up the rest from reference TRBV7-8 and TRBJ1-6 gives the full variable domain: GAGVSQSPRYKVAKRGQDVALRCDPISGHVSLFWYQQALGQGPEFLTYFQNEAQLDKSGLPSDRFFAERPEGSVSTLKIQRTQQEDSAVYLCASSTTGYNSPLHFGNGTRLTVT.

This chain uses TRBV29-1 with TRBJ1-4, with D unclear. Germline V gives CDR1 SQVTM, CDR2 ANQGSEA. The CDR3 length is 13 residues. V was shortened by 5 bases and J by 6 bases, with 13 bases between the two germline ends. The CDR3 bases are TGCAGCGTTACCGGGAGTCCGGATGAAAAACTGTTTTTT. It specifies CSVTGSPDEKLFF.

The chain is built from TRBV6-2 or TRBV6-3 and TRBJ1-6; a possible D gene is TRBD1 (6 bases). Germline CDR1 is MNHEY and CDR2 is SVGEGT. The V and J ends lost 5 bases and 9 bases respectively, with 8 bases between them. The CDR3 length is 12 residues. CDR3 protein: CASSHRVSPLHF. In DNA form, the CDR3 reads TGTGCCAGCAGTCACAGGGTTTCACCCCTCCACTTT.

The chain recombines TRBV5-1 with TRBJ2-2, with a tentative D call TRBD2 (6 bases). This CDR3 has 15 amino acids. Germline CDR1 is SGHRS and CDR2 is YFSETQ. V lost 2 bases and J 5 bases, leaving 13 bases between the germline ends. Written as DNA, the CDR3 is TGCGCCAGCAGCTTTCTTACTAGCTCGACCGGGGAGCTGTTTTTT. It yields the protein CASSFLTSSTGELFF.

V is TRBV9 and J is TRBJ1-5; tentative D call: TRBD1 (6 bases). Per the germline V gene, CDR1 is SGDLS and CDR2 is YYNGEE. V was pared by 4 bases and J by 5 bases, with 13 bases between. This CDR3 contains 14 residues. The CDR3 bases are TGTGCCAGCAGCTCCCAAGGGGGTCATCAGCCCCAGCATTTT. It codes for CASSSQGGHQPQHF.

This clone came up a few times. The rearrangement links TRBV12-3 or TRBV12-4 to TRBJ1-1, with no clear D. Trimming removed 9 bases at V and 11 bases at J, with 19 bases between. The CDR3 runs 12 residues. As DNA, the CDR3 is TGTGCCAGTTCTGACCCCTCCGGGATCGCTTTCTTT. Its translation is CASSDPSGIAFF.

The chain recombines TRBV7-2 with TRBJ2-5, with a tentative D call TRBD1 (6 bases). The length of the CDR3 is 15 residues. The V end lost 5 bases, the J end lost 1 base, and 14 bases lay between the germline ends. Germline CDR1 SGHTA, CDR2 FQGNSA. The CDR3 nucleotides read TGTGCCAGCAGCCCCGGACAGCTATTCCAAGAGACCCAGTACTTC. Translated, it gives CASSPGQLFQETQYF.

In this sample, this clone turned up many times. V gene TRBV5-5 combines with J gene TRBJ2-3; D is uncertain. Trimming shortened V by 3 bases and J by 3 bases, and 11 bases separated the two germline ends. CDR3 size: 14 residues. Looked up from germline, CDR1 is SGHKS and CDR2 is YYEKEE (reference sequence). CDR3 coding DNA: TGTGCCAGCAGCTGGGCAGAACGGACAGATACGCAGTATTTT. It codes for CASSWAERTDTQYF. Filled out from reference TRBV5-5 and TRBJ2-3, the complete variable domain reads DAGVTQSPTHLIKTRGQQVTLRCSPISGHKSVSWYQQVLGQGPQFIFQYYEKEERGRGNFPDRFSARQFPNYSSELNVNALLLGDSALYLCASSWAERTDTQYFGPGTRLTVL.